This is a list of T cell receptor beta chains from one sample in a study of CD8 T cells in ankylosing spondylitis. In TCRdb, the 5' RACE reads were re-called with MiXCR into one record per CDR3 protein. The table lists 150,000 to 200,000 distinct CDR3 sequences, 13% of them singletons. The sample comprised blood, either unsorted or a sorted T cell fraction (not recorded which). All receptors derive from a male donor with ankylosing spondylitis or in good health (not recorded which). Both conserved end residues are part of each CDR3. The order of the fields is J gene, V gene, clone size, D gene, CDR3 protein, CDR3 DNA. D genes are given only for firm matches. Some rows have no size entry. The others give once, few or many, or a class for an expanded clone.

TRBJ2-7,TRBV29-1,few,TRBD2,CSVLYHLAESSYEQYF,TGCAGCGTTCTATACCATCTAGCGGAATCCTCCTACGAGCAGTACTTC
TRBJ2-1,TRBV14,NA,TRBD2,CASSQEGLGSGRGYEQFF,TGTGCCAGCAGCCAAGAGGGGTTAGGTAGCGGGAGAGGCTATGAGCAGTTCTTC
TRBJ2-3,TRBV4-1,NA,NA,CASSQGVVSTDTQYF,TGCGCCAGCAGCCAAGGGGTAGTAAGCACAGATACGCAGTATTTT
TRBJ2-2,TRBV12-3/TRBV12-4,many,NA,CASSAAGVRGELFF,TGTGCCAGCAGTGCCGCAGGGGTTCGCGGGGAGCTGTTTTTT
TRBJ2-2,TRBV19,few,NA,CASTHTGSGTGELFF,TGTGCCAGTACCCACACAGGGAGTGGGACCGGGGAGCTGTTTTTT
TRBJ2-7,TRBV27,few,NA,CASSFWQGSYEQYF,TGTGCCAGCAGTTTCTGGCAGGGCAGCTACGAGCAGTACTTC
TRBJ2-5,TRBV7-9,many,TRBD2,CASSLKGAGKQETQYF,TGTGCCAGCAGCTTAAAAGGAGCGGGGAAACAAGAGACCCAGTACTTC
TRBJ1-1,TRBV6-2/TRBV6-3,few,NA,CASRKDSRPEAFF,TGTGCCAGCAGAAAGGACAGCCGTCCAGAAGCTTTCTTT
TRBJ2-7,TRBV29-1,few,NA,CSVSRGLAAEQYF,TGCAGCGTTTCCCGGGGGCTAGCGGCCGAGCAGTACTTC
TRBJ2-7,TRBV21-1,many,NA,CASLLAGTGPSYEQYF,TGTGCCAGCCTCCTTGCCGGGACAGGACCTTCCTACGAGCAGTACTTC
TRBJ2-3,TRBV5-1,NA,NA,CASSLKVSGGDTQYF,TGCGCCAGCAGCTTGAAAGTTTCTGGCGGAGATACGCAGTATTTT
TRBJ2-3,TRBV5-4,once,TRBD2,CASSLWLAGGTSYTDTQYF,TGTGCCAGCAGCTTGTGGCTAGCGGGGGGGACCTCATACACAGATACGCAGTATTTT
TRBJ2-3,TRBV12-3/TRBV12-4,NA,TRBD2,CASSVTSTTDTQYF,TGTGCCAGCAGTGTGACTAGCACCACAGATACGCAGTATTTT
TRBJ2-1,TRBV12-3/TRBV12-4,many,NA,CASRPHSYNEQFF,TGTGCCAGCAGGCCTCACTCCTACAATGAGCAGTTCTTC
TRBJ2-7,TRBV19,few,NA,CASSADGFYEQYF,TGTGCCAGTAGTGCGGACGGATTCTACGAGCAGTACTTC
TRBJ2-1,TRBV4-1,few,TRBD2,CASSPLAGESLYNEQFF,TGCGCCAGCAGCCCCCTAGCGGGAGAGTCCCTTTACAATGAGCAGTTCTTC
TRBJ2-1,TRBV20-1,NA,TRBD2,CSARDRTSGRREPNEQFF,TGCAGTGCTAGAGATCGGACTAGCGGGAGAAGAGAACCGAATGAGCAGTTCTTC
TRBJ2-2,TRBV15,few,NA,CATSPSGTGELFF,TGTGCCACCAGCCCCTCGGGGACCGGGGAGCTGTTTTTT
TRBJ1-1,TRBV19,few,NA,CASTREPEAFF,TGTGCCAGTACCAGGGAACCCGAAGCTTTCTTT
TRBJ2-7,TRBV5-1,NA,NA,CASSSTDYLAGKQYF,TGCGCCAGCAGCTCAACAGACTATCTCGCTGGTAAGCAGTACTTC
TRBJ2-7,TRBV5-1,NA,TRBD2,CASSPGSGSYEQYF,TGCGCCAGCAGCCCAGGAAGCGGGAGCTACGAGCAGTACTTC
TRBJ1-2,TRBV24-1,many,NA,CATSERRRVVYGYTF,TGTGCCACCAGTGAAAGGCGGAGGGTTGTCTATGGCTACACCTTC
TRBJ2-3,TRBV7-9,NA,TRBD1,CASSLPRDRGLPDTQYF,TGTGCCAGCAGCTTACCCCGGGACAGGGGGCTCCCAGATACGCAGTATTTT
TRBJ2-1,TRBV12-5,NA,NA,CASGLVSNEQFF,TGTGCTAGTGGTTTGGTGTCGAATGAGCAGTTCTTC
TRBJ2-1,TRBV29-1,many,TRBD2,CSVGWEGSYNEQFF,TGCAGCGTCGGGTGGGAGGGCTCCTACAATGAGCAGTTCTTC
TRBJ1-1,TRBV12-3/TRBV12-4,NA,NA,CASSQERGRLLNTEAFF,TGTGCCAGCAGCCAAGAAAGGGGACGCCTATTGAACACTGAAGCTTTCTTT
TRBJ2-1,TRBV20-1,many,NA,CSARDRVAYNEQFF,TGCAGTGCTAGAGATCGGGTGGCTTACAATGAGCAGTTCTTC
TRBJ1-2,TRBV12-3/TRBV12-4,few,NA,CASSFSSNYGYTF,TGTGCCAGCAGTTTTAGCTCTAACTATGGCTACACCTTC
TRBJ1-2,TRBV4-1,NA,TRBD1,CASSLGTELGYGYTF,TGCGCCAGCAGCCTCGGGACAGAGCTGGGGTATGGCTACACCTTC
TRBJ2-1,TRBV3-1,NA,TRBD2,CASSPILAGGGVPYNEQFF,TGTGCCAGCAGCCCGATACTAGCGGGGGGAGGAGTCCCCTACAATGAGCAGTTCTTC
TRBJ2-3,TRBV2,few,TRBD2,CASRTRLAGGPDTQYF,TGTGCCAGCAGGACCCGACTAGCGGGGGGGCCAGATACGCAGTATTTT
TRBJ2-7,TRBV4-1,NA,TRBD1,CASSQPGTGGIYEQYF,TGCGCCAGCAGCCAGCCCGGGACAGGAGGGATCTACGAGCAGTACTTC
TRBJ1-1,TRBV5-6,NA,NA,CASSYPRGTEAFF,TGTGCCAGCAGCTACCCCCGCGGGACTGAAGCTTTCTTT
TRBJ1-6,TRBV7-8,few,NA,CASSPPEHSPLHF,TGTGCCAGCAGCCCGCCAGAGCATTCACCCCTCCACTTT
TRBJ2-2,TRBV9,NA,NA,CASRGENTGELFF,TGTGCCAGCAGGGGGGAGAACACCGGGGAGCTGTTTTTT
TRBJ2-2,TRBV4-2,NA,TRBD2,CASSQGRTSGGARTGELFF,TGTGCCAGCAGCCAAGGGAGGACTAGCGGGGGGGCCCGCACCGGGGAGCTGTTTTTT
TRBJ2-2,TRBV21-1,few,NA,CASSTSPPPRSGGDTGELFF,TGTGCCAGCAGCACGTCACCGCCCCCCCGATCAGGGGGCGACACCGGGGAGCTGTTTTTT
TRBJ2-2,TRBV7-2,NA,NA,CASSSRQGRDTGELFF,TGTGCCAGCAGCTCCAGGCAGGGGAGGGACACCGGGGAGCTGTTTTTT
TRBJ2-1,TRBV7-9,NA,TRBD2,CASSVPGLGLTEQFF,TGTGCCAGCAGCGTACCGGGACTAGGATTGACTGAGCAGTTCTTC
TRBJ1-1,TRBV7-8,few,NA,CASSYLVGLNTEAFF,TGTGCCAGCAGCTACCTGGTGGGATTGAACACTGAAGCTTTCTTT
TRBJ1-1,TRBV5-1,NA,TRBD1,CASSSTGWGRTNTEAFF,TGCGCCAGCAGCTCGACAGGGTGGGGACGGACGAACACTGAAGCTTTCTTT
TRBJ2-5,TRBV27,few,NA,CASRIGPGGTQYF,TGTGCCAGCAGGATCGGCCCCGGGGGGACCCAGTACTTC
TRBJ2-1,TRBV5-1,NA,NA,CASSLNDRDLPSSYNEQFF,TGCGCCAGCAGCTTGAATGACCGGGACCTACCGAGCTCCTACAATGAGCAGTTCTTC
TRBJ2-3,TRBV15,NA,NA,CATSNRRVGTDTQYF,TGTGCCACCAGCAACAGGAGAGTGGGCACAGATACGCAGTATTTT
TRBJ2-6,TRBV12-3/TRBV12-4,few,NA,CASSLIPYSGANVLTF,TGTGCCAGCAGTTTGATCCCCTACTCTGGGGCCAACGTCCTGACTTTC
TRBJ2-3,TRBV12-3/TRBV12-4,many,TRBD2,CASSPPGLEAQYF,TGTGCCAGCAGTCCCCCGGGACTAGAGGCGCAGTATTTT
TRBJ2-3,TRBV27,few,TRBD2,CASSSGASGVSQYF,TGTGCCAGCAGTAGCGGGGCCTCCGGGGTATCGCAGTATTTT
TRBJ1-4,TRBV7-2,few,NA,CASSSPESGATNEKLFF,TGTGCCAGCAGTTCGCCCGAAAGTGGGGCAACTAATGAAAAACTGTTTTTT
TRBJ2-2,TRBV6-1,NA,NA,CASNQDGARTGELFF,TGTGCCAGCAACCAGGATGGGGCGCGGACCGGGGAGCTGTTTTTT
TRBJ2-7,TRBV27,many,TRBD1,CASSLRDRGSEQYF,TGTGCCAGCAGTTTAAGGGACAGGGGTTCGGAGCAGTACTTC
TRBJ1-6,TRBV25-1,few,TRBD1,CAKGQGTPLHF,TGTGCCAAAGGACAGGGAACACCCCTCCACTTT
TRBJ1-1,TRBV6-1,NA,NA,CASSLRQLLLNTEAFF,TGTGCCAGCAGTCTCCGACAGCTTCTGCTGAACACTGAAGCTTTCTTT
TRBJ2-1,TRBV6-5,NA,NA,CASSKSTVAYNEQFF,TGTGCCAGCAGTAAGTCGACAGTGGCCTACAATGAGCAGTTCTTC
TRBJ2-3,TRBV6-2/TRBV6-3,few,NA,CASSYPLAAAGRTDTQYF,TGTGCCAGCAGTTACCCCTTAGCCGCTGCGGGGCGCACAGATACGCAGTATTTT
TRBJ2-7,TRBV27,few,TRBD2,CASTGLAGAMYF,TGTGCCAGCACCGGACTAGCGGGAGCAATGTACTTC
TRBJ2-2,TRBV30,few,NA,CAWSVQGNGELFF,TGTGCCTGGAGTGTACAAGGGAACGGGGAGCTGTTTTTT
TRBJ2-1,TRBV5-1,many,TRBD1,CASSSGQGVNEQFF,TGCGCCAGCAGCTCCGGACAGGGAGTAAATGAGCAGTTCTTC
TRBJ2-7,TRBV12-3/TRBV12-4,few,NA,CASSLEGEEQYF,TGTGCCAGCAGTCTAGAGGGGGAGGAGCAGTACTTC